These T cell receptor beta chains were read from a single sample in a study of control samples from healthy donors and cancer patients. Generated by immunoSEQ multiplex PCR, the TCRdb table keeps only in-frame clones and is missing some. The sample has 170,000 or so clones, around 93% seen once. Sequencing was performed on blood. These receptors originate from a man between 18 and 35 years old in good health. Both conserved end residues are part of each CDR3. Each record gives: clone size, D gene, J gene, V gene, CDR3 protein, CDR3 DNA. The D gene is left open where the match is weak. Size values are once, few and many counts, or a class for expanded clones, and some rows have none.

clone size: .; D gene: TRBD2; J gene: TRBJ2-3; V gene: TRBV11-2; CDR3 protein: CASSPLGGGVTDTQYF; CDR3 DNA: TGTGCCAGCAGCCCCCTGGGGGGGGGTGTCACAGATACGCAGTATTTT
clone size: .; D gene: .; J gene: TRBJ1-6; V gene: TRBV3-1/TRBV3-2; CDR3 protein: CASSQDLPGSTLHF; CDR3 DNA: TGTGCCAGCAGCCAAGATCTCCCAGGGAGCACCCTCCACTTT
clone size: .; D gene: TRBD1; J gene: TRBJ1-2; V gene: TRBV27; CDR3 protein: CASSLSTGGAYGYTF; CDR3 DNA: TGTGCCAGCAGTTTATCAACAGGGGGCGCCTATGGCTACACCTTC
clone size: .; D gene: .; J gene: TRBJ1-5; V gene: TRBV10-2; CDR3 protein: CASSESRGQPQHF; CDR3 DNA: TGCGCCAGCAGTGAGTCACGGGGCCAGCCCCAGCATTTT
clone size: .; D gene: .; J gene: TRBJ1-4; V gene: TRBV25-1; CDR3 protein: CASSEFGANEKLFF; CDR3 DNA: TGTGCCAGCAGTGAATTTGGGGCCAATGAAAAACTGTTTTTT
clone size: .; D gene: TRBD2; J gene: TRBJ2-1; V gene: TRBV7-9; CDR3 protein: CASRLPGTSGNEQFF; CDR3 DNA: TGTGCCAGCAGACTACCTGGGACTAGCGGCAATGAGCAGTTCTTC
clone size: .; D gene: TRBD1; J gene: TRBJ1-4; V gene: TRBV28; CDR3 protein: CASSLGQGQGEKLFF; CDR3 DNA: TGTGCCAGCAGTTTGGGACAGGGGCAGGGTGAAAAACTGTTTTTT
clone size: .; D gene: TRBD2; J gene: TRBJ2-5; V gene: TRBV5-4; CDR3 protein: CASSLAGGAGQETQYF; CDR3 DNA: TGTGCCAGCAGCCTCGCCGGGGGGGCTGGGCAAGAGACCCAGTACTTC
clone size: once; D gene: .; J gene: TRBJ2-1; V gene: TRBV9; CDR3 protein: CASSLGDYPGEQFF; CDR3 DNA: TGTGCCAGCAGCCTAGGGGATTACCCTGGGGAGCAGTTCTTC
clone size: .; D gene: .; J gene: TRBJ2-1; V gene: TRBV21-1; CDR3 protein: CASIVTGGGVKEQFF; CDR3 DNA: TGTGCCAGCATCGTTACCGGAGGGGGGGTGAAGGAGCAGTTCTTC
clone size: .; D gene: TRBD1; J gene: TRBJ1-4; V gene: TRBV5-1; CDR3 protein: CASSLDRPTNEKLFF; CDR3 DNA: TGCGCCAGCAGCCTGGACAGGCCAACTAATGAAAAACTGTTTTTT
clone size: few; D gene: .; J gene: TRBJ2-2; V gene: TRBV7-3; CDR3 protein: CASSFENTGELFF; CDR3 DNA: TGTGCCAGCAGCTTTGAGAACACCGGGGAGCTGTTTTTT
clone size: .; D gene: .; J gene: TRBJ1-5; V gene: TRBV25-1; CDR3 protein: CASSEWSYGGGPNQPQHF; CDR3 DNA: TGTGCCAGCAGTGAATGGTCTTATGGTGGAGGGCCCAATCAGCCCCAGCATTTT
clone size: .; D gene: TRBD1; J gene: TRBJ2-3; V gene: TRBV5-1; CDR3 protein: CASSLGPGQAKSTDTQYF; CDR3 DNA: TGCGCCAGCAGCTTGGGACCGGGACAGGCTAAAAGCACAGATACGCAGTATTTT
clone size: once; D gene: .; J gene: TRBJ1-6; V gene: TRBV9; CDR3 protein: CASGRDNYSPLHF; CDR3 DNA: TGTGCCAGCGGCCGGGACAACTATTCACCCCTCCACTTT
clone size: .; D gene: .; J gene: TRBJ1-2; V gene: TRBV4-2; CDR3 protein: CASRHTGGEYGYTF; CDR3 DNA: TGTGCCAGCAGACATACGGGGGGAGAATATGGCTACACCTTC
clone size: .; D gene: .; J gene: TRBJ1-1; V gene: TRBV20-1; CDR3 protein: CSANEGTGGTEAFF; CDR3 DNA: TGCAGTGCTAATGAGGGGACGGGGGGCACTGAAGCTTTCTTT
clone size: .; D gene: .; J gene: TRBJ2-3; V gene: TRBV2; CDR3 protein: CASNAGPSTDTQYF; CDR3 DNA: TGTGCCAGCAACGCGGGACCGAGCACAGATACGCAGTATTTT
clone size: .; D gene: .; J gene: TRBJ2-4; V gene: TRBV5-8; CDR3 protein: CASSLRTLTRAKNIQYF; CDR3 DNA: TGTGCCAGCAGCCTCCGGACACTCACTAGGGCCAAAAACATTCAGTACTTC
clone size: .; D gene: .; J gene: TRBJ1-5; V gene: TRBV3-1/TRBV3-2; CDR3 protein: CASSQSRGNQPQHF; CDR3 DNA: TGTGCCAGCAGCCAATCCAGGGGTAATCAGCCCCAGCATTTT
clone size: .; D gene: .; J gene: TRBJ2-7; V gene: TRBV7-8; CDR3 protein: CASSLGPTAEQYF; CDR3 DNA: TGTGCCAGCAGCTTAGGTCCCACAGCCGAGCAGTACTTC
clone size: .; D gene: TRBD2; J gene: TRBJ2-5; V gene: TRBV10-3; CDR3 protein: CAISQSAGGRETQYF; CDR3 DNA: TGTGCCATCTCCCAATCAGCGGGGGGGCGGGAGACCCAGTACTTC
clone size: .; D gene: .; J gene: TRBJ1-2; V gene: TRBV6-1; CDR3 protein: CASSEQANYGYTF; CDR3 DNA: TGTGCCAGCAGTGAACAGGCTAACTATGGCTACACCTTC
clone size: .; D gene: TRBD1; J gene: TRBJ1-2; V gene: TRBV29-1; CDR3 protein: CSGKQGAGGYTF; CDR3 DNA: TGCAGCGGAAAACAGGGGGCGGGAGGCTACACCTTC
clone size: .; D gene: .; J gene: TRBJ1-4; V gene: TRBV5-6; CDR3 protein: CASSFGPTNEKLFF; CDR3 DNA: TGTGCCAGCAGCTTTGGCCCAACTAATGAAAAACTGTTTTTT
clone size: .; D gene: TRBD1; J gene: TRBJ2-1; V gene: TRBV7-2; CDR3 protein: CASSLRTGQYNEQFF; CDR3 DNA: TGTGCTAGCAGCTTACGGACAGGGCAGTACAATGAGCAGTTCTTC
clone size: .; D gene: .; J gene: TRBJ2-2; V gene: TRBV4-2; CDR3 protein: CASSHQKGPGETGELFF; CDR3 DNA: TGTGCCAGCAGCCATCAAAAGGGACCCGGGGAAACCGGGGAGCTGTTTTTT
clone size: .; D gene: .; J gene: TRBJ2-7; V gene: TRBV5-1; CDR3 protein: CASSLVADPGYEQYF; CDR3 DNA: TGCGCCAGCAGCTTGGTGGCGGACCCAGGGTACGAGCAGTACTTC
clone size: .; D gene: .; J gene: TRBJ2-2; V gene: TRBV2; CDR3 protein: CASSSRVRGELFF; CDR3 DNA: TGTGCCAGCAGTTCCAGAGTTAGGGGGGAGCTGTTTTTT
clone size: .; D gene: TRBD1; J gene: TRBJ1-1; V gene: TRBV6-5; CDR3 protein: CASRQGLNTEAFF; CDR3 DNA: TGTGCCAGCAGACAGGGGTTGAACACTGAAGCTTTCTTT
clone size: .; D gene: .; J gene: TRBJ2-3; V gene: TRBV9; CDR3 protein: CASSVGTISTDTQYF; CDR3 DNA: TGTGCCAGCAGCGTAGGGACCATAAGCACAGATACGCAGTATTTT
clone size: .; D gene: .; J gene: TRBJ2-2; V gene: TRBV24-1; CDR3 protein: CATSDSWVNTGELFF; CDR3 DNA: TGTGCCACCAGTGATTCGTGGGTGAACACCGGGGAGCTGTTTTTT
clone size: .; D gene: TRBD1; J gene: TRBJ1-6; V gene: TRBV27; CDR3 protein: CASRRGQATLHF; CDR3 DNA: TGTGCCAGCAGACGCGGACAGGCCACCCTCCACTTT
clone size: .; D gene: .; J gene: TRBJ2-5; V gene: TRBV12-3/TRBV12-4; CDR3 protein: CASSLVQETQYF; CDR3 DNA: TGTGCCAGCAGTTTAGTCCAAGAGACCCAGTACTTC
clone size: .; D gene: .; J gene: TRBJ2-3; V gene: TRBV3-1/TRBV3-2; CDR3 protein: CASSLNTDTQYF; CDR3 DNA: TGTGCCAGCAGCCTGAACACAGATACGCAGTATTTT
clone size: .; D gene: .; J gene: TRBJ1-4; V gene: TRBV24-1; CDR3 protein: CATQRWANEKLFF; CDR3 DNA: TGTGCCACCCAAAGATGGGCTAATGAAAAACTGTTTTTT
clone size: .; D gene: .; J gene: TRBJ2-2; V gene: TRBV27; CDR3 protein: CASSSEGVNTGELFF; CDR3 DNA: TGTGCCAGCAGTTCGGAGGGGGTGAACACCGGGGAGCTGTTTTTT
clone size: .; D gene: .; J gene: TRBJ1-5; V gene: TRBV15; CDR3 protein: CATSQGELSNQPQHF; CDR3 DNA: TGTGCCACCAGCCAAGGGGAGTTGAGCAATCAGCCCCAGCATTTT
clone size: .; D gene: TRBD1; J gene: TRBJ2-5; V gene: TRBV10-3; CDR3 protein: CAISVDRGQETQYF; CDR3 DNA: TGTGCCATCAGTGTGGACAGGGGCCAAGAGACCCAGTACTTC
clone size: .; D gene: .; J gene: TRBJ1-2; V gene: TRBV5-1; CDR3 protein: CASSHAGTAEYGYTF; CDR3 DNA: TGCGCCAGCAGCCACGCCGGGACGGCCGAATATGGCTACACCTTC
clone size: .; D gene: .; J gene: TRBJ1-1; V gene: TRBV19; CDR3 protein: CATQGYDEAFF; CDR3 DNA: TGTGCCACCCAAGGTTATGATGAAGCTTTCTTT